The source of this TCR beta chain is a study of shared clonotypes between healthy human individuals. Study context: Every donor yielded three CD4 naive, three CD4 memory, two CD8 naive and one CD8 memory plate.

Study-wide findings and caveats: Non-shared clonotypes showed lower generation probabilities than clonotypes common to all four donors. Blood was the sole source, and tissue repertoires probably differ.

Concerning this clone: The antigen is not known. The junction departs from germline at one end; a sequencing error may be responsible.

Adult Caucasians living in Nashville, Tennessee made up all of the donors. This table comes from immunoSEQ multiplex PCR, and its TCRdb copy is limited to in-frame clones, with some not included. The data hold approximately 350,000 clones, with less than 85% observed a single time. The length of the CDR3 is 16 residues. Looked up from germline, CDR1 is SGHNT and CDR2 is YYREEE (reference sequence). The rearrangement joins TRBV5-4 to TRBJ2-3, with 9 nucleotides matching TRBD2. The sample taken for sequencing was memory CD4+ T cells sorted from blood. Subset of the sample: CD45RA-negative fraction. The source of this sequence is a young man in good health. The CDR3 here is CSSSSPNSGSPDTQYF. The CDR3 bases are TGTTCCAGCAGCTCACCCAATAGCGGGAGCCCAGATACGCAGTATTTT.